The T cell receptor beta chain described here comes from a study of tumor-infiltrating lymphocytes in primary liver carcinoma. Across the study: Lesions, classed as T1-T3 N0M0, spanned roughly 4.2 to 11 cm across.

By frequency in the sample, this clonotype is medium-sized (0.01 to 0.1%). As yet, its antigen is unknown. Priming with a constant-region primer yielded TCR beta cDNA from 500 ng total RNA. For TCR beta, libraries were produced by three nested multiplex PCR rounds using slightly modified ARM-PCR. The opening two PCR rounds, about 11 cycles each, paired TRBV1-TRBV30 forward primers with a C-beta reverse primer. TCRdb re-derived calls from the multiplex PCR reads in MiXCR, one entry per CDR3 protein. The sample has 90,000 to 140,000 distinct CDR3 sequences; approximately 80% are singletons. The roughly 19-33 mg bulk tissue piece was not sorted before simultaneous RNA and DNA extraction. Surgical resection was the treatment these patients received for primary liver carcinoma. Germline values: CDR1 SQVTM, CDR2 ANQGSEA. With 4 bases clipped from V and 7 bases from J, the junction kept 9 bases outside the gene matches. This CDR3 has 13 amino acids.

The study's findings and limits: Overlap between tumor regions exceeded overlap of tumor with adjacent tissue or blood. The 250 largest clones made up significantly more of tumor than blood repertoires (p = 0.039).

The chain links TRBV29-1 to TRBJ2-7, with 8 bases aligning to TRBD1. The receptor comes from a man aged 40-50 years with primary liver carcinoma and hepatitis B virus infection. Sequencing was performed on liver tumor tissue from sampling region 3. Subset reported: tumor region T3, left-lateral pole. CDR3 in amino acids: CSVGQGAIGEQYF. The CDR3 DNA follows: TGCAGCGTTGGGCAGGGGGCGATCGGGGAGCAGTACTTC.